Following are 8 T cell receptor beta chains from one sample sequenced in a study of response to subunit inactivated influenza vaccine. TCRdb ran MiXCR on the RT-PCR reads and lists one entry per CDR3 protein. The sample lists roughly 650,000 distinct CDR3 sequences; around 16% were seen once. The sequenced sample was PBMCs from blood, obtained 11 to 12 days after vaccination. These receptor sequences come from a man aged 45 to 65 who received an inactivated influenza vaccine.

This clonotype has more than one count but fewer than ten. The chain couples TRBV12-3 or TRBV12-4 to TRBJ1-3; 7 bases are shared with TRBD1. The V gene end was trimmed by 5 bases and the J gene end by 3 bases; junction bases not matched to a gene: 7. The CDR3 has 15 residues. CDR3 amino acids: CASSPPGQVGNTIYF. CDR3 nucleotides: TGTGCCAGCAGTCCACCCGGACAGGTTGGAAACACCATATATTTT.

The table lists this clonotype with a few counts. The rearrangement links TRBV7-9 to TRBJ2-6, with no clear D. The V gene lost 2 bases and the J gene lost 0 bases, with 5 bases spanning the gap. The CDR3 runs 15 residues. CDR1 and CDR2 (germline): SEHNR, FQNEAQ (reference sequence). This CDR3 reads CASSLTDSGANVLTF. CDR3 coding DNA: TGTGCCAGCAGCTTAACGGACTCTGGGGCCAACGTCCTGACTTTC.

The chain links TRBV29-1 to TRBJ2-7, with 10 nucleotides matching TRBD1. This CDR3 has 15 amino acids. Germline V gives CDR1 SQVTM, CDR2 ANQGSEA. J lost 4 bases, V lost 2 bases, and 8 bases had no gene match. CDR3 in DNA: TGCAGCGTTGAACGGACAGGGGGAAGGCCATACGAGCAGTACTTC. Translating it yields CSVERTGGRPYEQYF.

This clonotype was observed a handful of times. The chain recombines TRBV10-3 with TRBJ2-5; 7 positions agree with TRBD1. V shed 9 bases and J 1 base; nucleotides not matched to a gene: 5. CDR1 and CDR2 from the germline V gene are ENHRY and SYGVKD. This CDR3 has 13 amino acids. The CDR3 region is CAIGTAPQETQYF. DNA of the CDR3: TGTGCCATAGGGACAGCGCCCCAAGAGACCCAGTACTTC.

Comment on this clonotype: The germline gene is not matched at one end of the junction; a read error may be the cause. The chain is built from TRBV4-1 and TRBJ1-5, with D possibly matching TRBD1 (6 bases). Germline CDR1 reads MGHRA; CDR2 reads YSYEKL. This CDR3 contains 16 residues. The CDR3 region is CASSQDEGTPGQPQPF. The CDR3 nucleotides are TGCGCCAGCAGCCAAGATGAGGGGACACCGGGTCAGCCCCAGCCTTTT.

This clonotype came up a few times. The V gene is TRBV9, the J gene TRBJ1-3; no firm D call. V lost 4 bases and J lost 4, with 9 bases in between. CDR1 and CDR2 (germline): SGDLS, YYNGEE. CDR3 size: 13 residues. CDR3 protein: CASSPLGGNTIYF. CDR3 nucleotides: TGTGCCAGCAGCCCCTTAGGAGGAAACACCATATATTTT.

This clonotype came up a few times. J is TRBJ2-2 and V is TRBV15; D is unresolved. Germline loops: CDR1 LNHNV, CDR2 YYDKDF (reference sequence). The CDR3 loop spans 16 amino acids. Trimming pared 0 bases from V and 1 base from J, leaving 9 bases between. The CDR3 here is CATSRDRRRNTGELFF. The CDR3 region has the DNA TGTGCCACCAGCAGAGATCGGCGGAGGAACACCGGGGAGCTGTTTTTT. The variable domain in full, with the rest retrieved from reference TRBV15 and TRBJ2-2, is DAMVIQNPRYQVTQFGKPVTLSCSQTLNHNVMYWYQQKSSQAPKLLFHYYDKDFNNEADTPDNFQSRRPNTSFCFLDIRSPGLGDTAMYLCATSRDRRRNTGELFFGEGSRLTVL.

The chain joins TRBV9 to TRBJ2-7; no reliable D call. The CDR3 extends over 15 amino acids. The germline gives CDR1 SGDLS, CDR2 YYNGEE. V was cut by 0 bases and J by 2 bases, with 12 bases left in between. The CDR3 bases are TGTGCCAGCAGCGTAGGGGCGGCGAACCCCTACGAGCAGTACTTC. Amino acids: CASSVGAANPYEQYF.